This is a list of T cell receptor beta chains from one sample in a study of shared clonotypes between healthy human individuals. The method was immunoSEQ multiplex PCR; TCRdb's version includes in-frame clones alone and lacks a portion of them. The sample has approximately 500,000 clones; more than 75% are singletons. Sequenced material: PBMCs. The source of these receptors is a woman aged 35 to 49 in good health. Some clones in this sample may be carry-over from other donors' samples. Both conserved end residues are part of each CDR3. D genes are given only for firm matches. Size tells how often a clone was seen (once, few, many) or the class of an expanded clone, and some rows leave it out.

j_call d_call cdr3_length clone_size v_call cdr3_aa cdr3_nt
TRBJ1-2 - 14 - TRBV18 CASSPERVTYGYTF TGTGCCAGCTCACCGGAGAGAGTCACATATGGCTACACCTTC
TRBJ2-3 - 12 once TRBV7-6 CASSLAQGSQYF TGTGCCAGCAGCTTAGCGCAGGGCTCGCAGTATTTT
TRBJ2-2 - 12 - TRBV7-9 CASRLSSGELFF TGTGCCAGCAGGCTGTCATCCGGGGAGCTGTTTTTT
TRBJ2-1 - 11 - TRBV20-1 CSAREDTEQFF TGCAGTGCTAGGGAAGACACTGAGCAGTTCTTC
TRBJ2-1 TRBD2 16 - TRBV4-2 CASSRGSGASYNEQFF TGTGCCAGCAGCCGAGGAAGCGGGGCCTCCTACAATGAGCAGTTCTTC
TRBJ1-1 - 14 - TRBV19 CASSTTGMNTEAFF TGTGCCAGTAGTACCACAGGGATGAACACTGAAGCTTTCTTT
TRBJ2-7 - 13 - TRBV28 CASSFEGEDEQYF TGTGCCAGCAGTTTCGAGGGGGAGGACGAGCAGTACTTC
TRBJ2-7 TRBD2 17 - TRBV18 CASSPRGIAGGTYEQYF TGTGCCAGCTCACCACGTGGGATAGCGGGAGGTACCTACGAGCAGTACTTC
TRBJ2-7 - 14 - TRBV5-1 CASSLVLGVYEQYF TGCGCCAGCAGCTTGGTTCTGGGGGTGTACGAGCAGTACTTC
TRBJ2-3 TRBD1 16 - TRBV18 CASSPPGQKATDTQYF TGTGCCAGCTCACCACCGGGACAGAAAGCCACAGATACGCAGTATTTT
TRBJ2-1 TRBD2 16 - TRBV7-3 CASSPRTSGAYNEQFF TGTGCCAGCAGCCCAAGGACTAGCGGAGCCTACAATGAGCAGTTCTTC
TRBJ2-5 TRBD2 16 - TRBV28 CASSLSGTRDQETQYF TGTGCCAGCAGTTTATCAGGGACTAGGGACCAAGAGACCCAGTACTTC
TRBJ1-3 - 14 - TRBV10-3 CAISDAAGGNTIYF TGTGCCATCAGTGACGCAGCCGGCGGAAACACCATATATTTT
TRBJ1-4 - 17 - TRBV4-1 CASSQDPPGLFFEKLFF TGCGCCAGCAGCCAAGATCCCCCGGGGCTCTTCTTTGAAAAACTGTTTTTT
TRBJ2-2 - 11 - TRBV20-1 CSARGAGELFF TGCAGTGCTAGAGGGGCCGGGGAGCTGTTTTTT
TRBJ1-1 TRBD1 16 once TRBV19 CASSLNDGTGWPEAFF TGTGCCAGTAGTCTTAACGACGGGACAGGGTGGCCTGAAGCTTTCTTT
TRBJ1-1 TRBD1 16 - TRBV5-6 CASSLLTTGANTEAFF TGTGCCAGCAGCTTGCTAACGACAGGGGCGAACACTGAAGCTTTCTTT
TRBJ2-7 - 13 - TRBV15 CATSRDTLYEQYF TGTGCCACCAGCAGGGACACACTCTACGAGCAGTACTTC
TRBJ2-7 TRBD2 15 few TRBV5-1 CASSLGLAGPYEQYF TGCGCCAGCAGCTTGGGACTAGCGGGGCCGTACGAGCAGTACTTC
TRBJ2-5 TRBD1 16 - TRBV5-1 CASSLVGTGSAETQYF TGCGCCAGCAGCTTGGTCGGGACAGGGTCTGCGGAGACCCAGTACTTC
TRBJ2-3 - 14 - TRBV28 CASSFASGTDTQYF TGTGCCAGCAGTTTTGCTAGCGGCACAGATACGCAGTATTTT
TRBJ2-1 TRBD2 17 once TRBV5-4 CASSLAWAGGGYNEQFF TGTGCCAGCAGCTTGGCCTGGGCGGGAGGGGGGTACAATGAGCAGTTCTTC
TRBJ2-3 - 14 - TRBV19 CASLEGISTDTQYF TGTGCCAGTCTGGAGGGGATTAGCACAGATACGCAGTATTTT
TRBJ1-2 - 15 - TRBV5-1 CASSSGWDYYYGYTF TGCGCCAGCAGCTCGGGGTGGGATTACTACTATGGCTACACCTTC
TRBJ1-5 TRBD1 13 few TRBV2 CASTGQANQPQHF TGTGCCAGTACCGGACAGGCTAATCAGCCCCAGCATTTT